The subject of this entry is one T cell receptor (beta chain). The antigen is undetermined. The data derive from a study of CXCR3-negative and CXCR3-positive naive CD8 T cells. In germline, CDR1 is MNHEY, CDR2 SMNVEV (reference sequence). The CDR3 contains 15 residues. Researchers sorted some 270,000 cells of each CD8+ T cell subset in triplicate. The authors prepared UMI-labeled TRB cDNA libraries by 5' RACE. Using the 5' RACE reads, TCRdb records one entry per CDR3 protein without DNA. Its table lists tens of thousands of distinct CDR3 sequences. Whole-study findings and limits: When CXCR3-positive naive cells were set against CXCR3-negative naive cells, the former had more hydrophobic TRB CDR3s. After cryopreservation, CXCR3 expression dropped partially; most assays used fresh PBMCs.

This clonotype originated in a human donor in good health. Some clones in this sample may be carry-over from other donors' samples. This chain uses TRBV27 with TRBJ1-4. The sample consisted of naive CXCR3+ CD8+ T cells from blood. Subset of the sample: CD45RO-CCR7+CD27+CD95- naive CD8+ T cells expressing CXCR3 (TNR3+). The CDR3 sequence is CASSPMGGSGEKLFF.